This passage covers 14 T cell receptor beta chains from one sample sequenced in a study of blood T cell repertoires in COVID-19. The method was immunoSEQ multiplex PCR; TCRdb's version includes in-frame clones alone and lacks a portion of them. The table has about 47,000 clones, roughly 89% seen once. Specimen: peripheral blood. The receptors originated from a man between 60 and 70 years old with active COVID-19.

CDR3 residues: CASSPGRQATYEQYF. CDR3 coding DNA: TGTGCCAGCTCACCAGGGAGACAGGCCACCTACGAGCAGTACTTC. This chain uses TRBV18 with TRBJ2-7; D perhaps matches TRBD1 (6 bases). Looked up from germline, CDR1 is KGHSH and CDR2 is LQKENI. V lost 2 bases to trimming and J lost 2 bases, with 13 bases between them. The CDR3 covers 15 residues. The full variable domain, with the rest looked up from reference TRBV18 and TRBJ2-7, is NAGVMQNPRHLVRRRGQEARLRCSPMKGHSHVYWYRQLPEEGLKFMVYLQKENIIDESGMPKERFSAEFPKEGPSILRIQQVVRGDSAAYFCASSPGRQATYEQYFGPGTRLTVT.

The chain is built from TRBV7-9 and TRBJ1-1; D is ambiguous. This CDR3 has 17 amino acids. Germline V gene data show CDR1 as SEHNR and CDR2 as FQNEAQ (reference sequence). With 5 bases removed from V and 0 bases from J, the gap between germline ends came to 19 bases. CDR3 sequence (DNA): TGTGCCAGCAGCCAAAAAGTTGGGAGTCCCATGAACACTGAAGCTTTCTTT. It encodes CASSQKVGSPMNTEAFF.

The rearrangement links TRBV6-5 to TRBJ2-1, with 9 bases fitting TRBD2. V lost 7 bases, J lost 2 bases, and 6 bases stayed unmatched. The CDR3 extends over 15 amino acids. The germline gives CDR1 MNHEY, CDR2 SVGAGI. The CDR3 is CASTRSGRTYNEQFF. CDR3 nucleotide sequence: TGTGCCAGCACCCGCAGCGGGAGGACCTACAATGAGCAGTTCTTC.

The chain has TRBV7-2 and TRBJ2-4, with a tentative D call TRBD2 (7 bases). V dropped 11 bases and J dropped 5 bases, with 22 bases sitting between them. This CDR3 region has 15 residues. The germline gives CDR1 SGHTA, CDR2 FQGNSA. CDR3 loop: CAVTGAPGGENIQYF. The DNA of the CDR3 is TGTGCCGTTACGGGGGCCCCGGGAGGCGAAAACATTCAGTACTTC.

V and J are TRBV19 and TRBJ2-2; D uncertain. V lost 7 bases to trimming and J lost 1 base, with 10 bases between them. The CDR3 has 14 residues. CDR1 LNHDA and CDR2 SQIVND come from the germline V gene (reference sequence). CDR3 DNA: TGTGCCAGTAAGTGGCAGTGGAACACCGGGGAGCTGTTTTTT. Encoded protein: CASKWQWNTGELFF.

This clone turned up a few times. V and J are TRBV30 and TRBJ1-5, with D possibly being TRBD1 (6 bases). This CDR3 spans 14 amino acids. Trimming took off 1 base at V and 1 base at J, with 8 bases between the two ends. The V gene's germline CDR1 is GTSNPN and CDR2 SVGIG (reference sequence). The CDR3, as DNA: TGTGCCTGGAGTGAAGGGACAAGCAATCAGCCCCAGCATTTT. Translation gives CAWSEGTSNQPQHF.

This rearrangement joins TRBV11-2 to TRBJ1-6; tentative D call: TRBD1 (6 bases). Germline CDR1 is SGHAT and CDR2 is FQNNGV. The V and J ends lost 0 bases and 10 bases respectively, with 13 bases between them. The CDR3 runs 15 residues. The CDR3 DNA reads as TGTGCCAGCAGCTTAGAGGGCAGGGGAGGGTCACCCCTCCACTTT. Its protein is CASSLEGRGGSPLHF.

The rearrangement uses TRBV12-3 or TRBV12-4 and TRBJ1-2; D unclear. Trimming removed 5 bases from V and 3 bases from J, with 7 bases in between. CDR3 size: 12 residues. The CDR3 spells CASSPRDYGYTF. The CDR3 bases are TGTGCCAGCAGTCCACGGGACTATGGCTACACCTTC.

The chain combines TRBV9 with TRBJ2-1; 7 bases align to TRBD2. CDR3 size: 14 residues. Trimming took 0 bases from V and 8 from J; bases not matched to a gene: 5. Germline V gives CDR1 SGDLS, CDR2 YYNGEE. In DNA form, the CDR3 reads TGTGCCAGCAGCGTAGGGGGAGGGAGGGATGAGCAGTTCTTC. This translates into CASSVGGGRDEQFF.

In this sample, this clone turned up once. The chain has TRBV7-9 and TRBJ2-1; 8 bases are a match to TRBD1. Germline-derived CDR1 and CDR2 are SEHNR and FQNEAQ (reference sequence). This CDR3 contains 15 residues. Germline trimming cut 1 base from V and 5 bases from J; bases unmatched to any gene: 4. The CDR3 region is CASSLGQGSHNEQFF. The CDR3 DNA follows: TGTGCCAGCAGCTTAGGACAGGGGTCTCACAATGAGCAGTTCTTC.

This clone was seen a handful of times. The chain combines TRBV21-1 with TRBJ1-1; TRBD1, as called in the table, went unchecked against the DNA. TRBV21-1 is reported as a pseudogene. The CDR3 sequence is 14 residues long. The CDR3 reads CASKGQGMNTEAFF. The CDR3 DNA reads TGTGCCAGCAAGGGACAGGGGATGAACACTGAAGCTTTCTTT.

The J gene is TRBJ2-3, the V gene TRBV10-3; TRBD2 matches 7 bases. Germline V gene data show CDR1 as ENHRY and CDR2 as SYGVKD. The V gene end was trimmed by 2 bases and the J gene end by 2 bases; junction bases not matched to a gene: 7. The CDR3 contains 16 residues. CDR3 nucleotides: TGTGCCATCAGTGAGCCGGGACTACCAGTCACAGATACGCAGTATTTT. Protein product: CAISEPGLPVTDTQYF.

The CDR3 reads CASSAGTGGSGANVLTF. In DNA form, the CDR3 reads TGTGCCAGCAGTGCCGGGACAGGGGGCTCTGGGGCCAACGTCCTGACTTTC. This sequence joins TRBV7-8 and TRBJ2-6; 11 bases align to TRBD1. V lost 6 bases, J lost 0 bases, and 4 bases stayed unmatched. Germline CDR1 SGHVS, CDR2 FQNEAQ. This CDR3 contains 17 residues. The whole variable domain, filled in from reference TRBV7-8 and TRBJ2-6, reads GAGVSQSPRYKVAKRGQDVALRCDPISGHVSLFWYQQALGQGPEFLTYFQNEAQLDKSGLPSDRFFAERPEGSVSTLKIQRTQQEDSAVYLCASSAGTGGSGANVLTFGAGSRLTVL.

V and J are TRBV4-1 and TRBJ2-7, with D perhaps matching TRBD2 (6 bases). Germline loops: CDR1 MGHRA, CDR2 YSYEKL. The CDR3 consists of 14 residues. V shed 1 base and J shed 3 bases, with 10 bases lying between them. CDR3 DNA: TGCGCCAGCAGCCAAGGGGACGGGGGCTACGAGCAGTACTTC. Residues: CASSQGDGGYEQYF.